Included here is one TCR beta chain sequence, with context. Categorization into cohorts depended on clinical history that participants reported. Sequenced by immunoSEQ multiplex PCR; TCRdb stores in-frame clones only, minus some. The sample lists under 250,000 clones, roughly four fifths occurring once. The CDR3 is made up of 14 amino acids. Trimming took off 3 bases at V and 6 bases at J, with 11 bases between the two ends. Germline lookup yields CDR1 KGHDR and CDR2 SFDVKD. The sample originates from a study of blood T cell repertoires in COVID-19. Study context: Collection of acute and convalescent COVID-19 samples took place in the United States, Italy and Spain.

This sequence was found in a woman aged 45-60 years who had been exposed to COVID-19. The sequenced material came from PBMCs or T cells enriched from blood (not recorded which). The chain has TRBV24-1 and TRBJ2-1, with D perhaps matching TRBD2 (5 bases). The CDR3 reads CATSDPPGSNEQFF. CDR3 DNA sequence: TGTGCCACCAGTGATCCCCCGGGGAGCAATGAGCAGTTCTTC.